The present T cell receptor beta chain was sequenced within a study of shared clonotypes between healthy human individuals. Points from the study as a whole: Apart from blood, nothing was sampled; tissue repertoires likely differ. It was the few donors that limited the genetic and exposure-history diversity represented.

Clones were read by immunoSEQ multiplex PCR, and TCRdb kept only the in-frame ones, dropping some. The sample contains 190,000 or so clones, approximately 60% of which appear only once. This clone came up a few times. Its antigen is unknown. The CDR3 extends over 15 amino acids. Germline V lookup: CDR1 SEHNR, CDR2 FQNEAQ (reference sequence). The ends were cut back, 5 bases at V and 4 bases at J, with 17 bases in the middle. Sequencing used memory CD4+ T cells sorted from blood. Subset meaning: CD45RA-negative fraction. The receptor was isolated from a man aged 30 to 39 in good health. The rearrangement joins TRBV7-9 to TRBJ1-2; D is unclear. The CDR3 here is CASSRNDERLYGYTF. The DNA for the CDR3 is TGTGCCAGCAGCCGTAATGATGAACGGCTCTATGGCTACACCTTC.